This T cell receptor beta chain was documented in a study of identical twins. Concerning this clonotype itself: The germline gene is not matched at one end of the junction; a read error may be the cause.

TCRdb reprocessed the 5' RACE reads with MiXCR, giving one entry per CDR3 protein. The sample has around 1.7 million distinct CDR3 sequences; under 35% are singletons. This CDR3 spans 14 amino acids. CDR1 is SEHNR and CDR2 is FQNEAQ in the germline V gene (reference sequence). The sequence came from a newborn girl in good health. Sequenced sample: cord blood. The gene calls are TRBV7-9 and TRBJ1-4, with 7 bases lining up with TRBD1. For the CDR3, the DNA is TGTGCCAGCGGCTTCGGGACAGCTTATGAAAAACTGTTTTTT. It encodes CASGFGTAYEKLFF.